The rows below give T cell receptor beta chains drawn from one sample of a study of T cell repertoires in cytomegalovirus infection. Via MiXCR, TCRdb re-called the reads, giving one row per CDR3 protein. The sample includes 510,000 or so distinct CDR3 sequences, approximately 25% of them seen just once. Input material: PBMCs. Every receptor here comes from a human donor in good health (CMV status not recorded). Some clones in this sample may be carry-over from other donors' samples. CDR3s include the opening cysteine and the closing phenylalanine or tryptophan. A D gene is named only where the DNA matches it firmly. Only part of the rows carry a size: once, few, many, or a class if the clone is expanded.

.	TRBV7-2	TRBJ2-3	TRBD2	CASSLDRAGGADTQYF	TGTGCCAGCAGCTTAGACCGCGCGGGGGGGGCAGATACGCAGTATTTT
.	TRBV6-5	TRBJ1-1	.	CASRQGHSTEAFF	TGTGCCAGCAGGCAGGGACACAGCACTGAAGCTTTCTTT
.	TRBV18	TRBJ1-1	.	CASSPRPVAEAFF	TGTGCCAGCTCACCACGGCCGGTCGCTGAAGCTTTCTTT
few	TRBV7-2	TRBJ1-6	.	CASRDVRFPYNSPLHF	TGTGCCAGCAGAGACGTGAGGTTTCCCTATAATTCACCCCTCCACTTT
many	TRBV7-2	TRBJ2-3	TRBD2	CASGTSGRYTQYF	TGTGCCAGCGGGACTAGCGGGCGTTATACGCAGTATTTT
few	TRBV5-1	TRBJ2-3	TRBD2	CASSLVGLAGDTQYF	TGCGCCAGCAGCTTGGTAGGACTAGCGGGAGATACGCAGTATTTT
many	TRBV7-2	TRBJ2-7	TRBD2	CASTDSGRGYEQYF	TGTGCCAGCACCGATAGCGGGAGGGGGTACGAGCAGTACTTC
few	TRBV6-2/TRBV6-3	TRBJ2-7	TRBD1	CASRTTGTGIYEQYF	TGTGCCAGCAGGACTACCGGGACAGGGATTTACGAGCAGTACTTC
.	TRBV11-2	TRBJ2-7	.	CASSDFTRRSLHEQYF	TGTGCCAGCAGCGACTTTACCAGGCGGAGTCTTCACGAGCAGTACTTC
few	TRBV7-2	TRBJ1-4	.	CASSVDRNNEKLFF	TGTGCCAGCAGCGTGGACCGCAATAATGAAAAACTGTTTTTT
.	TRBV20-1	TRBJ2-3	TRBD2	CSAERGFTDTQYF	TGCAGTGCTGAGCGGGGCTTCACAGATACGCAGTATTTT
.	TRBV7-3	TRBJ1-5	.	CASSLMGSSNQPQHF	TGTGCCAGCAGCTTAATGGGGTCTAGCAATCAGCCCCAGCATTTT
.	TRBV7-6	TRBJ2-3	.	CASSLLVGFGETDTQYF	TGTGCCAGCAGCCTTTTAGTCGGATTTGGGGAGACAGATACGCAGTATTTT
.	TRBV19	TRBJ1-4	.	CASSIDGDRLVANEKLFF	TGTGCCAGTAGTATCGACGGCGACAGGCTAGTGGCTAATGAAAAACTGTTTTTT
once	TRBV29-1	TRBJ2-4	TRBD2	CSVVRTSSENIQYF	TGCAGCGTTGTGAGGACTAGCTCAGAGAACATTCAGTACTTC
few	TRBV4-1	TRBJ2-3	TRBD2	CASSQAPSGRAPGVDTQYF	TGCGCCAGCAGCCAAGCCCCTAGCGGGAGGGCACCGGGGGTAGATACGCAGTATTTT
once	TRBV30	TRBJ2-1	.	CAWDLEISSYNEQFF	TGTGCCTGGGACCTCGAGATCAGCTCCTACAATGAGCAGTTCTTC
few	TRBV6-6	TRBJ2-4	TRBD2	CASTRVAGRSAKNIQYF	TGTGCCAGCACCCGAGTAGCGGGGAGATCAGCCAAAAACATTCAGTACTTC
few	TRBV5-6	TRBJ1-2	.	CASSLDLGSNYGYTF	TGTGCCAGCAGCTTGGATCTAGGATCGAACTATGGCTACACCTTC
.	TRBV14	TRBJ2-1	.	CASSPTTSRGEFEQFF	TGTGCCAGCAGCCCCACGACTAGCAGGGGGGAATTTGAGCAGTTCTTC
.	TRBV19	TRBJ2-1	.	CASSTGGGPNEQFF	TGTGCCAGTAGCACGGGAGGGGGCCCAAATGAGCAGTTCTTC
.	TRBV11-3	TRBJ2-5	TRBD2	CASSPRLAADQETQYF	TGTGCCAGCAGCCCGAGACTAGCGGCAGACCAAGAGACCCAGTACTTC
.	TRBV12-3/TRBV12-4	TRBJ2-7	TRBD2	CASSPPGTSGSYEQYF	TGTGCCAGCAGTCCCCCCGGGACTAGCGGGAGTTACGAGCAGTACTTC
many	TRBV7-6	TRBJ1-3	.	CASSQDIFSGNTIYF	TGTGCCAGCAGCCAAGACATATTCTCTGGAAACACCATATATTTT
few	TRBV28	TRBJ2-1	.	CASLDRYNEQFF	TGTGCCAGCCTGGACAGATACAATGAGCAGTTCTTC
.	TRBV7-2	TRBJ2-3	TRBD2	CASSFWVSGRRVSDTQYF	TGTGCCAGCAGCTTCTGGGTTAGCGGGAGACGGGTTTCAGATACGCAGTATTTT
few	TRBV7-2	TRBJ2-7	.	CASSLRAGPPYEQYF	TGTGCCAGCAGCTTACGTGCAGGGCCACCCTACGAGCAGTACTTC
few	TRBV5-6	TRBJ2-7	.	CASSHPLGSYEQYF	TGTGCCAGCAGCCACCCTTTAGGGTCCTACGAGCAGTACTTC
.	TRBV6-8	TRBJ2-2	TRBD2	CASGREGLTGELFF	TGTGCCAGCGGGCGGGAGGGCCTCACCGGGGAGCTGTTTTTT
few	TRBV7-2	TRBJ2-7	TRBD2	CASSLIMGGSEQYF	TGTGCCAGCAGCTTAATCATGGGAGGGAGCGAGCAGTACTTC
few	TRBV4-1	TRBJ2-1	.	CASSQVDILVYNEQFF	TGCGCCAGCAGCCAAGTGGACATCCTGGTCTACAATGAGCAGTTCTTC
.	TRBV6-2/TRBV6-3	TRBJ1-2	.	CASSSWQGDGYTF	TGTGCCAGCAGTTCCTGGCAGGGCGATGGCTACACCTTC
.	TRBV7-2	TRBJ2-1	TRBD2	CASSPRTSGTYNEQFF	TGTGCCAGCAGCCCAAGGACTAGCGGGACCTACAATGAGCAGTTCTTC
few	TRBV29-1	TRBJ1-1	.	CSVVYRLNTEAFF	TGCAGCGTTGTGTACAGATTGAACACTGAAGCTTTCTTT
.	TRBV30	TRBJ2-2	TRBD1	CAWIRGSTGELFF	TGTGCCTGGATCAGGGGGTCCACCGGGGAGCTGTTTTTT
few	TRBV12-3/TRBV12-4	TRBJ1-1	.	CATNRGHADEAFF	TGTGCCACCAATCGGGGTCATGCGGATGAAGCTTTCTTT
.	TRBV15	TRBJ2-2	.	CATSTTGGTGELFF	TGTGCCACCAGCACCACGGGCGGGACCGGGGAGCTGTTTTTT
many	TRBV7-2	TRBJ1-5	.	CASSLARYNQPQHF	TGTGCCAGCAGCTTAGCAAGGTACAATCAGCCCCAGCATTTT
.	TRBV12-3/TRBV12-4	TRBJ2-5	TRBD2	CASSFGAGGRETQYF	TGTGCCAGCAGTTTTGGTGCGGGGGGCCGCGAGACCCAGTACTTC
.	TRBV20-1	TRBJ2-6	.	CSAKGSSGANVLTF	TGCAGTGCTAAAGGCTCCTCTGGGGCCAACGTCCTGACTTTC